The 7 T cell receptor beta chains below were found in one sample sequenced in a study of T cell responses to AZD1222 COVID-19 vaccine (dated by TCRdb to the early 2020s). Libraries were made using the immunoSEQ multiplex PCR assay. TCRdb re-hosts the immuneACCESS table, in-frame sequences only. Its copies lack some clones; in the studies checked, an unresolved V gene accounts for under half of them, and the cause for the rest is not known. A total of 130,000 or so clones appear in this sample, 70% to 90% of them only once. The ten top clones hold about 12% of the sample. The time point label corresponds to: baseline before first vaccination. This sample comprised peripheral blood, obtained on day 0 of AZD1222 vaccination. The receptors shown here come from an adult in good health.

This chain links TRBV5-4 with TRBJ2-3; 7 nucleotides line up with TRBD2. Germline-derived CDR1 and CDR2 are SGHNT and YYREEE (reference sequence). CDR3 length equals 16 residues. V was pared by 2 bases and J by 2 bases, with 8 bases of the junction left unmatched. DNA of the CDR3: TGTGCCAGCAGCTTCAGACTAGCCCCCCCCACAGATACGCAGTATTTT. Translated, it gives CASSFRLAPPTDTQYF.

V is TRBV4-1 and J is TRBJ2-7, with 8 bases matching TRBD2. In germline, CDR1 is MGHRA, CDR2 YSYEKL. This CDR3 contains 16 residues. V was clipped by 0 bases and J by 2 bases; unmatched bases: 6. CDR3 DNA sequence: TGCGCCAGCAGCCAAGAGACCTATAGCGGGGCCTACGAGCAGTACTTC. Protein product: CASSQETYSGAYEQYF.

The chain recombines TRBV28 with TRBJ2-1; 8 bases match TRBD2. Germline loops: CDR1 MDHEN, CDR2 SYDVKM. V was pared by 5 bases and J by 6 bases, with 18 bases of the junction left unmatched. CDR3 length equals 18 residues. In nucleotides, the CDR3 is TGTGCCAGCAGTCTCCCCCCCCAGCGGGAGAAGATTTTCAATGAGCAGTTCTTC. Amino acid sequence: CASSLPPQREKIFNEQFF.

This clone was seen a single time. V and J are TRBV16 and TRBJ1-6; 8 bases are a match to TRBD1. Losses at the gene ends were 4 bases for V and 7 bases for J; bases not matched to a gene: 6. This CDR3 comprises 15 residues. Germline-derived CDR1 and CDR2 are KGHSY and FQNENV. The CDR3 loop is CASSPRTGKNSPLHF. Written as DNA, the CDR3 is TGTGCCAGCAGCCCCCGGACAGGGAAAAATTCACCCCTCCACTTT.

The chain links TRBV9 to TRBJ1-1; unclear D gene. From germline, CDR1 is SGDLS and CDR2 YYNGEE. The CDR3 covers 14 residues. The ends were cut back, 1 base at V and 0 bases at J, with 7 bases in the middle. CDR3 sequence: CASSVNTVNTEAFF. CDR3 sequence (DNA): TGTGCCAGCAGCGTAAATACGGTGAACACTGAAGCTTTCTTT.

This rearrangement joins TRBV11-2 to TRBJ2-7; D possibly uses TRBD1 or TRBD2 (5 bases each). Trimming cost V 5 bases and J 0 bases, with 17 bases left between them. CDR3 length: 16 amino acids. From germline, CDR1 is SGHAT and CDR2 FQNNGV. The CDR3, as DNA: TGTGCCAGCAGCCGAGGGGACGGTGGCATCTCCTACGAGCAGTACTTC. It specifies CASSRGDGGISYEQYF.

The CDR3 nucleotides read TGTGCCAGCAGCCCCGACGGGAAAATCCACAATGAGCAGTTCTTC. Its translation: CASSPDGKIHNEQFF. The rearrangement links TRBV9 to TRBJ2-1; maybe TRBD2 (5 bases). Germline V CDR1 and CDR2: SGDLS, YYNGEE. V gave up 4 bases and J gave up 5 bases, with 16 bases separating them. This CDR3 region has 15 residues.